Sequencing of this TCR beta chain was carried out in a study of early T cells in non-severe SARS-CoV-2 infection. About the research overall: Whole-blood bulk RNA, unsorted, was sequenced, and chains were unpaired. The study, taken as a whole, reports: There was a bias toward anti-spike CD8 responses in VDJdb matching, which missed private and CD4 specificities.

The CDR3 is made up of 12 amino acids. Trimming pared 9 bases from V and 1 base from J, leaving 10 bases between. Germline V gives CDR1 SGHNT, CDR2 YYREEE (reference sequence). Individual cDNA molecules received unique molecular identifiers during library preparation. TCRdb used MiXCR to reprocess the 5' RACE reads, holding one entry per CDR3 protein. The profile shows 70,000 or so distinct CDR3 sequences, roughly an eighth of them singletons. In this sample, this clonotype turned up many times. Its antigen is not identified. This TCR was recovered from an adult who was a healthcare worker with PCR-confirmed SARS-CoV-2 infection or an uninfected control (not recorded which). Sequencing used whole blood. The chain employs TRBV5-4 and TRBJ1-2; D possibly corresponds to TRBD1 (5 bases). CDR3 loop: CAMGRSNYGYTF. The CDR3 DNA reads TGTGCCATGGGACGGAGTAACTATGGCTACACCTTC.